These 31 T cell receptor beta chains originate from one sample sequenced in a study of shared clonotypes between healthy human individuals. The data were produced by immunoSEQ multiplex PCR, yet TCRdb's version contains in-frame clones alone and is incomplete. Among roughly 2.4 million clones listed, 95% were seen once. Sequenced sample: naive CD4+ T cells sorted from blood. As for subset: CD45RA+ positively selected. The receptors were gathered from a man aged 18 to 30 in good health.

The V gene is TRBV6-1, the J gene TRBJ1-3; no clear D. The CDR3 has 16 amino acids. Germline CDR1 is MNHNS and CDR2 is SASEGT. Between the trimmed V and J ends, which lost 0 bases and 0 bases, there was a span of 9 bases. The CDR3 loop is CASSEAGPNSGNTIYF. In DNA, the CDR3 is TGTGCCAGCAGTGAAGCCGGACCGAACTCTGGAAACACCATATATTTT.

On this clone itself: In the same sample, other DNA sequences code for this CDR3. The chain links TRBV10-3 to TRBJ1-2; D is undetermined. CDR1 and CDR2 (germline): ENHRY, SYGVKD. The CDR3 length is 12 residues. V was trimmed by 2 bases and J by 2 bases, leaving 3 bases between them. DNA for the CDR3: TGTGCCATCAGTGAGGGGAACTATGGCTACACCTTC. It codes for CAISEGNYGYTF.

The chain employs TRBV6-1 and TRBJ1-6, with D unclear. Germline CDR1 and CDR2: MNHNS and SASEGT. Trimming took off 7 bases at V and 5 bases at J, with 12 bases between the two ends. The CDR3 has 14 residues. The CDR3 spells CASNRGSDNSPLHF. The CDR3 region has the DNA TGTGCCAGCAATCGGGGAAGCGATAATTCACCCCTCCACTTT.

The V and J genes are TRBV5-6 and TRBJ2-1; 7 nucleotides match TRBD1. With V trimmed by 5 bases and J by 5 bases, 10 bases remained unmatched. This CDR3 has 15 amino acids. Germline V lookup: CDR1 SGHDT, CDR2 YYEEEE. Here the CDR3 reads CASSLFDRDDNEQFF. The CDR3 coding sequence is TGTGCCAGCAGTCTGTTCGACAGGGATGACAATGAGCAGTTCTTC.

The genes are TRBV20-1 and TRBJ2-7; D unresolved. The V end lost 7 bases, the J end lost 3 bases, and 10 bases lay between the germline ends. Germline lookup yields CDR1 DFQATT and CDR2 SNEGSKA (reference sequence). This CDR3 has 11 residues. The CDR3 loop reads CSVTQDYEQYF. The CDR3 DNA follows: TGCAGTGTTACCCAGGACTACGAGCAGTACTTC.

The chain couples TRBV4-1 to TRBJ1-4; D may be TRBD1 (5 bases). Trimming shortened V by 0 bases and J by 1 base, and 9 bases separated the two germline ends. In germline, CDR1 is MGHRA, CDR2 YSYEKL. CDR3 length equals 16 residues. The CDR3, as DNA: TGCGCCAGCAGCCAAGAGGGGGTGGTAACTAATGAAAAACTGTTTTTT. Protein: CASSQEGVVTNEKLFF.

The rearrangement joins TRBV11-2 to TRBJ2-5, with 12 bases matching TRBD2. V shed 4 bases and J 5 bases; nucleotides not matched to a gene: 14. The CDR3 contains 18 residues. Germline values: CDR1 SGHAT, CDR2 FQNNGV. In DNA, the CDR3 is TGTGCCAGCAGCTGGGCCCTACCTAGCGGGAGGGCGGGGGAGACCCAGTACTTC. Translated, it gives CASSWALPSGRAGETQYF.

CDR3 protein: CASSPQLYNEQFF. CDR3 DNA sequence: TGTGCCAGCTCACCACAGCTTTACAATGAGCAGTTCTTC. The rearrangement links TRBV18 to TRBJ2-1; D is undetermined. Germline V gene sequence: CDR1 KGHSH, CDR2 LQKENI. This CDR3 comprises 13 residues. V lost 1 base and J lost 4, with 5 bases in between. Variable domain in full (rest from reference TRBV18 and TRBJ2-1): NAGVMQNPRHLVRRRGQEARLRCSPMKGHSHVYWYRQLPEEGLKFMVYLQKENIIDESGMPKERFSAEFPKEGPSILRIQQVVRGDSAAYFCASSPQLYNEQFFGPGTRLTVL.

This CDR3 is CASSTRDRVEEQYF. CDR3 nucleotide sequence: TGTGCCAGCAGTACACGGGACAGGGTTGAAGAGCAGTACTTC. The chain is built from TRBV6-6 and TRBJ2-7; 9 bases fit TRBD1. This CDR3 is built from 14 residues. V was pared by 5 bases and J by 7 bases, with 9 bases of the junction left unmatched. Germline V gives CDR1 MNHNY, CDR2 SVGAGI (reference sequence).

V gene TRBV29-1 combines with J gene TRBJ1-1; D may be TRBD1 (6 bases). CDR3 size: 12 residues. V dropped 6 bases and J dropped 11 bases, with 19 bases sitting between them. Per the germline V gene, CDR1 is SQVTM and CDR2 is ANQGSEA. CDR3 sequence: CSVVWTDRGAFF. CDR3 sequence (DNA): TGCAGCGTAGTCTGGACAGACAGAGGGGCTTTCTTT. Drawing the rest from reference TRBV29-1 and TRBJ1-1, the complete variable domain is SAVISQKPSRDICQRGTSLTIQCQVDSQVTMMFWYRQQPGQSLTLIATANQGSEATYESGFVIDKFPISRPNLTFSTLTVSNMSPEDSSIYLCSVVWTDRGAFFGQGTRLTVV.

This clone showed up just once. The sample has other DNA sequences that encode this CDR3 too. The chain uses TRBV30 and TRBJ2-1, with 8 bases fitting TRBD2. The CDR3 is made up of 11 amino acids. The V and J ends lost 4 bases and 9 bases, in that order; junction bases with no gene match: 2. Germline CDR1 GTSNPN, CDR2 SVGIG (reference sequence). The CDR3, as DNA: TGTGCCTGGACCGGGGGGGTTGAGCAGTTCTTC. Protein: CAWTGGVEQFF.

The chain has TRBV2 and TRBJ1-4, with 8 bases that match TRBD1. Trimming removed 6 bases from V and 5 bases from J; junction bases left unmatched: 11. There are 16 residues in the CDR3. Germline V gene sequence: CDR1 SNHLY, CDR2 FYNNEI. The CDR3 loop is CASSDGQGRGNEKLFF. The CDR3 DNA is TGTGCCAGCAGCGACGGACAGGGAAGGGGGAATGAAAAACTGTTTTTT.

V is TRBV29-1 and J is TRBJ2-2, with D unclear. The germline gives CDR1 SQVTM, CDR2 ANQGSEA. CDR3 length: 14 amino acids. Trimming removed 7 bases at V and 0 bases at J, with 12 bases between. CDR3 bases: TGCAGCGGGGCAGGCAATCCGAACACCGGGGAGCTGTTTTTT. This translates into CSGAGNPNTGELFF.

This chain connects TRBV19 to TRBJ1-5; D is unresolved. Per germline, CDR1 LNHDA and CDR2 SQIVND (reference sequence). Trimming shortened V by 6 bases and J by 3 bases, and 9 bases separated the two germline ends. This CDR3 has 13 amino acids. CDR3: CASSDRINQPQHF. CDR3 coding DNA: TGTGCCAGTAGCGATAGAATCAATCAGCCCCAGCATTTT.

V and J are TRBV15 and TRBJ2-7, with TRBD2 matching 11 bases. From germline, CDR1 is LNHNV and CDR2 YYDKDF (reference sequence). This CDR3 has 15 amino acids. V lost 8 bases and J lost 2; bases outside the gene matches: 8. For the CDR3, the DNA is TGTGCCACCCGAGGGACTAGCGGTAAGACCTACGAGCAGTACTTC. Its translation is CATRGTSGKTYEQYF.

This rearrangement joins TRBV19 to TRBJ2-5; 7 bases map to TRBD1. The trim removed 5 bases at V and 2 bases at J, leaving 8 bases unmatched. This CDR3 has 15 amino acids. In germline, CDR1 is LNHDA, CDR2 SQIVND (reference sequence). The CDR3 nucleotides are TGTGCCAGTAGTGGTACACAGGGGACGCAAGAGACCCAGTACTTC. Translating gives CASSGTQGTQETQYF.

In its sample, this clone was seen once. The J gene is TRBJ2-1, the V gene TRBV9, with 8 bases fitting TRBD2. Germline V gene lookup returns CDR1 SGDLS and CDR2 YYNGEE. The J segment lost 5 bases and the V segment lost 1 base, leaving 5 bases of the junction unmatched. The CDR3 runs to 15 residues. The CDR3 DNA sequence: TGTGCCAGCAGCGTAAACGGGGGGGCCGACAATGAGCAGTTCTTC. It translates to CASSVNGGADNEQFF.

The chain combines TRBV10-3 with TRBJ2-3; 9 bases map to TRBD2. The CDR3 sequence is 19 residues long. CDR1 and CDR2 from the germline V gene are ENHRY and SYGVKD. V lost 3 bases and J lost 2; bases outside the gene matches: 15. The CDR3 loop reads CAISDGLAGVGSPTDTQYF. CDR3 bases: TGTGCCATCAGTGACGGTTTAGCGGGAGTAGGAAGCCCCACAGATACGCAGTATTTT.

The rearrangement joins TRBV6-5 to TRBJ1-2; D is perhaps TRBD1 (6 bases). Trimming removed 6 bases from V and 6 bases from J, with 11 bases in between. The CDR3 runs 12 residues. Germline V gene sequence: CDR1 MNHEY, CDR2 SVGAGI. CDR3 protein: CASSLDRHGYTF. The CDR3 DNA sequence: TGTGCCAGCAGCCTCGACAGGCATGGCTACACCTTC.

The V call is TRBV5-4, the J call TRBJ2-7; no clear D gene. CDR3 length: 14 residues. The germline gives CDR1 SGHNT, CDR2 YYREEE (reference sequence). V dropped 1 base and J dropped 3 bases, with 11 bases sitting between them. CDR3 protein: CASSLSQTHYEQYF. DNA of the CDR3: TGTGCCAGCAGCTTGTCTCAGACACACTACGAGCAGTACTTC.

CDR3 coding DNA: TGTGCCAGCAGCTTAGTTACGCCGAGCACAGATACGCAGTATTTT. Encoded protein: CASSLVTPSTDTQYF. The chain links TRBV7-9 to TRBJ2-3; D is uncertain. Germline lookup yields CDR1 SEHNR and CDR2 FQNEAQ (reference sequence). Trimming took 1 base from V and 0 from J, leaving 8 bases between them. CDR3 length: 15 amino acids. The full variable domain, completed using reference TRBV7-9 and TRBJ2-3, is DTGVSQNPRHKITKRGQNVTFRCDPISEHNRLYWYRQTLGQGPEFLTYFQNEAQLEKSRLLSDRFSAERPKGSFSTLEIQRTEQGDSAMYLCASSLVTPSTDTQYFGPGTRLTVL.

The gene calls are TRBV5-4 and TRBJ1-5; D might be TRBD1 (5 bases). V lost 0 bases, J lost 7 bases, and 11 bases lay in between. Germline V CDR1 and CDR2: SGHNT, YYREEE (reference sequence). The CDR3 is 14 amino acids. The CDR3 sequence: CASSLDAGQQPQHF. The CDR3 nucleotides read TGTGCCAGCAGCTTGGATGCAGGGCAACAGCCCCAGCATTTT.

Remarks on this clone: Other nucleotide sequences from this sample produce the same CDR3. This chain joins TRBV6-5 and TRBJ1-4; D not resolved. The germline CDR1 and CDR2 sequences are MNHEY and SVGAGI. The length of the CDR3 is 15 residues. V shed 3 bases and J shed 5 bases, with 13 bases lying between them. CDR3 region: CASSYGGPPNEKLFF. CDR3 in DNA: TGTGCCAGCAGTTATGGCGGCCCGCCAAATGAAAAACTGTTTTTT.

The genes are TRBV29-1 and TRBJ2-5; no clear D. The CDR3 length is 11 residues. V was clipped by 0 bases and J by 6 bases, with 5 bases between them. Germline CDR1 SQVTM, CDR2 ANQGSEA. The CDR3 region is CSVEDRQTQYF. The DNA of the CDR3 is TGCAGCGTTGAAGACAGGCAGACCCAGTACTTC.

This chain joins TRBV28 and TRBJ1-2, with 7 bases fitting TRBD1. Germline V CDR1 and CDR2: MDHEN, SYDVKM. The CDR3 is 12 residues long. V lost 6 bases, J lost 8 bases, and 6 bases stayed unmatched. CDR3 sequence: CASRPTGEGYTF. CDR3 sequence (DNA): TGTGCCAGCAGACCCACAGGGGAAGGCTACACCTTC.

J is TRBJ1-6 and V is TRBV30, with D perhaps matching TRBD1 (6 bases). There are 19 residues in the CDR3. Trimming cost V 2 bases and J 0 bases, with 20 bases left between them. Germline V gene lookup returns CDR1 GTSNPN and CDR2 SVGIG (reference sequence). The CDR3 DNA reads TGTGCCTGGAGTTCACGGGGGGCAGGTCTAGGCTCCTATAATTCACCCCTCCACTTT. It encodes CAWSSRGAGLGSYNSPLHF.

The genes are TRBV18 and TRBJ2-7, with TRBD2 matching over 11 bases. The CDR3 length is 15 residues. V trimming: 3 bases; J trimming: 6 bases; junction bases outside the gene matches: 7. Per germline, CDR1 KGHSH and CDR2 LQKENI. CDR3: CASSPTLAGGSEQYF. The CDR3 nucleotides are TGTGCCAGCTCACCCACGCTAGCGGGAGGTTCCGAGCAGTACTTC.

The chain's CDR3 is CAWSVINTGELFF. DNA of the CDR3: TGTGCCTGGAGTGTAATAAACACCGGGGAGCTGTTTTTT. This chain links TRBV30 with TRBJ2-2, with unresolved D. With 0 bases removed from V and 2 bases from J, the gap between germline ends came to 4 bases. From germline, CDR1 is GTSNPN and CDR2 SVGIG (reference sequence). This CDR3 spans 13 amino acids.

The chain employs TRBV12-1 and TRBJ2-2; the table's D gene call, TRBD2, was not cross checked with the DNA. TRBV12-1 is labeled a pseudogene. This CDR3 is 19 amino acids long. CDR3 loop: CASSTGESGAISNTGELFF. CDR3 nucleotide sequence: TGTGCCAGCAGCACGGGGGAAAGCGGGGCGATATCGAACACCGGGGAGCTGTTTTTT.

The V and J genes are TRBV10-3 and TRBJ2-3, with 11 bases fitting TRBD2. The CDR3 totals 16 residues. V was clipped by 3 bases and J by 1 base; unmatched bases: 3. CDR1 and CDR2 from the germline V gene are ENHRY and SYGVKD. This CDR3 reads CAISDTLAGGTDTQYF. DNA of the CDR3: TGTGCCATCAGTGACACACTAGCGGGAGGCACAGATACGCAGTATTTT.

The chain combines TRBV27 with TRBJ1-5; TRBD1 is a possible D gene (6 bases). Germline values: CDR1 MNHEY, CDR2 SMNVEV (reference sequence). The CDR3 is 14 residues long. The germline V and J ends were trimmed by 0 bases and 6 bases, with 9 bases remaining between them. CDR3 sequence: CASSLSTGTQPQHF. The DNA for the CDR3 is TGTGCCAGCAGTTTATCGACAGGAACTCAGCCCCAGCATTTT.